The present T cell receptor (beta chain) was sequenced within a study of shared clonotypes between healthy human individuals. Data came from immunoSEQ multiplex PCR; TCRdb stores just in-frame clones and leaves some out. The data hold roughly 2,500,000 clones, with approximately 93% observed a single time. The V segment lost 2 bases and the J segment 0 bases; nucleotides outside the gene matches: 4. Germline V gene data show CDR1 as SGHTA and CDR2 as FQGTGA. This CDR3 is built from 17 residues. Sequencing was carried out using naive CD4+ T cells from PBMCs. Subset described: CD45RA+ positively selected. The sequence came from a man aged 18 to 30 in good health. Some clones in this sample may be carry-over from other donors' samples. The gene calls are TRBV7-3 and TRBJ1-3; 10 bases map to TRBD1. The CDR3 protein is CASSLSGTGASGNTIYF. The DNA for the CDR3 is TGTGCCAGCAGCTTATCTGGGACAGGGGCCTCTGGAAACACCATATATTTT.